This is a list of T cell receptor beta chains from one sample in a study of tumor-infiltrating lymphocytes in localized non-small cell lung cancer. Repertoires were generated with immunoSEQ multiplex PCR, while TCRdb's copy carries only in-frame clones and drops some. The table includes some 11,000 clones, more than 75% detected once. Sequencing used uninvolved lung tissue not adjacent to the tumor. These receptors were obtained from a human donor with non-small cell lung cancer. The CDR3 runs from the conserved cysteine through the conserved F or W. Fields, in order: V gene, J gene, D gene, clone size, CDR3 protein, CDR3 DNA. The D gene is left open where the match is weak. Rows give clone size only sometimes, using once, few, many, or a class for an expanded clone.

TRBV6-1	TRBJ2-4	TRBD2	once	CASSLGGSSLNIQYF	TGTGCCAGCAGTCTCGGCGGGAGTAGTCTAAACATTCAGTACTTC
TRBV5-4	TRBJ1-2	.	.	CASSPPGGANYGYTF	TGTGCCAGCAGCCCACCGGGCGGCGCTAACTATGGCTACACCTTC
TRBV29-1	TRBJ2-1	.	.	CSAHRDANNEQFF	TGCAGCGCCCACCGGGACGCCAACAATGAGCAGTTCTTC
TRBV5-1	TRBJ2-3	.	.	CASSLGDTQYF	TGCGCCAGCAGCTTGGGAGATACGCAGTATTTT
TRBV29-1	TRBJ1-5	.	once	CSVQGTFNQPQHF	TGCAGCGTTCAGGGGACCTTTAATCAGCCCCAGCATTTT
TRBV2	TRBJ2-1	.	.	CASRGESNEQFF	TGTGCCAGCAGGGGCGAGAGCAATGAGCAGTTCTTC
TRBV7-9	TRBJ2-7	.	.	CASSFWNSPYEQYF	TGTGCCAGCAGCTTCTGGAACAGTCCTTACGAGCAGTACTTC
TRBV4-1	TRBJ1-4	TRBD1	medium-sized	CASSHLSGGLTNEKLFF	TGCGCCAGCAGCCACCTATCAGGGGGGTTAACTAATGAAAAACTGTTTTTT
TRBV28	TRBJ1-2	.	.	CASSLTVMLNYGYTF	TGTGCCAGCAGCCTTACAGTAATGCTTAACTATGGCTACACCTTC
TRBV30	TRBJ2-5	TRBD1	.	CAWSVVGLRGRETQYF	TGTGCCTGGAGTGTTGTTGGCCTCAGGGGGCGAGAGACCCAGTACTTC
TRBV30	TRBJ2-1	.	few	CAWDRGTYNEQFF	TGTGCCTGGGACAGAGGGACCTACAATGAGCAGTTCTTC
TRBV15	TRBJ2-3	TRBD2	few	CATSTTSGGPDTQYF	TGTGCCACCAGCACGACTAGCGGGGGGCCGGATACGCAGTATTTT
TRBV2	TRBJ2-3	.	.	CASSEGTDTQYF	TGTGCCAGCAGTGAGGGGACAGATACGCAGTATTTT
TRBV12-5	TRBJ1-5	.	.	CASGEDLAVRQPQHF	TGTGCTAGTGGAGAAGATCTAGCCGTAAGACAGCCCCAGCATTTT
TRBV27	TRBJ2-7	TRBD1	.	CASSLQFGQGPYEQYF	TGTGCCAGCAGTTTACAGTTCGGACAGGGGCCATACGAGCAGTACTTC
TRBV7-2	TRBJ2-4	TRBD2	.	CASSPGLAANIQYF	TGTGCCAGCAGCCCGGGACTAGCGGCCAACATTCAGTACTTC
TRBV5-8	TRBJ1-3	.	few	CASGGNTIYF	TGTGCCAGCGGCGGAAACACCATATATTTT
TRBV2	TRBJ2-3	.	few	CASSLLRRQSSTDTQYF	TGTGCCAGCAGTCTTCTCCGGCGGCAATCTAGCACAGATACGCAGTATTTT
TRBV21-1	TRBJ1-2	.	once	CASSKGGRQGPGYFYGYTF	TGTGCCAGCAGCAAAGGAGGTCGGCAGGGCCCCGGTTATTTCTATGGCTACACCTTC
TRBV19	TRBJ1-3	.	.	CASSISGGNTIYF	TGTGCCAGTAGTATATCCGGGGGAAACACCATATATTTT
TRBV7-2	TRBJ1-2	.	once	CASSLRLSGLGNYGYTF	TGTGCCAGCAGCCTAAGATTGTCAGGGCTGGGTAACTATGGCTACACCTTC
TRBV5-6	TRBJ1-2	.	.	CASSFPGTDYGYTF	TGTGCCAGCAGCTTTCCGGGGACGGACTATGGCTACACCTTC
TRBV13	TRBJ2-5	.	.	CASSSRSGGETQYF	TGTGCCAGCAGTTCCAGGTCAGGAGGCGAGACCCAGTACTTC
TRBV7-9	TRBJ1-2	.	few	CASSLVLGINNYGYTF	TGTGCCAGCAGCTTAGTTCTAGGCATAAATAACTATGGCTACACCTTC
TRBV30	TRBJ2-7	.	.	CAWSAFGEQYF	TGTGCCTGGAGTGCCTTCGGCGAGCAGTACTTC
TRBV6-6	TRBJ1-6	TRBD1	.	CASITTGTGYSPLHF	TGTGCCAGCATAACGACAGGGACGGGTTATTCACCCCTCCACTTT
TRBV11-3	TRBJ1-1	.	.	CASSLSGVNTEAFF	TGTGCCAGCAGCTTATCAGGGGTGAACACTGAAGCTTTCTTT
TRBV5-1	TRBJ2-5	.	few	CASGAQETQYF	TGCGCCAGCGGGGCCCAAGAGACCCAGTACTTC
TRBV6-5	TRBJ1-1	.	.	CASSYRGTPNTEAFF	TGTGCCAGCAGTTATAGGGGGACACCGAACACTGAAGCTTTCTTT
TRBV2	TRBJ2-1	.	.	CASSEAGYEQFF	TGTGCCAGCAGTGAAGCTGGGTATGAGCAGTTCTTC
TRBV10-3	TRBJ1-1	TRBD1	.	CAISELGQYPEAFF	TGTGCCATCAGTGAGTTGGGACAGTACCCTGAAGCTTTCTTT
TRBV20-1	TRBJ2-1	.	few	CSAVAFNEQFF	TGCAGTGCTGTAGCATTCAATGAGCAGTTCTTC
TRBV5-1	TRBJ2-5	TRBD1	.	CASGPGQGGQTQYF	TGCGCCAGCGGGCCCGGACAGGGGGGGCAGACCCAGTACTTC
TRBV11-1	TRBJ2-3	.	.	CASRQTDTQYF	TGTGCCAGCAGGCAAACGGATACGCAGTATTTT
TRBV7-2	TRBJ1-6	.	.	CASSLEGDSPLHF	TGTGCCAGCAGCTTAGAAGGCGATTCACCCCTCCACTTT
TRBV6-1	TRBJ1-5	.	.	CASRRGGGGQPQHF	TGTGCCAGCAGACGGGGGGGAGGGGGTCAGCCCCAGCATTTT
TRBV19	TRBJ1-1	.	.	CASSSRQGPTEAFF	TGTGCCAGTAGTAGTCGGCAGGGGCCCACTGAAGCTTTCTTT
TRBV11-2	TRBJ2-2	.	.	CASSLNYWMRRGELFF	TGTGCCAGCAGCCTAAATTACTGGATGAGGCGCGGGGAGCTGTTTTTT
TRBV4-3	TRBJ1-4	TRBD1	once	CASSRGQGEDEKLFF	TGCGCCAGCAGCCGAGGACAGGGAGAGGATGAAAAACTGTTTTTT
TRBV5-4	TRBJ2-7	TRBD1	.	CASSLDRGLIYEQYF	TGTGCCAGCAGCCTGGACAGGGGCCTCATCTACGAGCAGTACTTC
TRBV15	TRBJ2-5	.	few	CATSRGDTTIQETQYF	TGTGCCACCAGCAGAGGCGACACGACCATCCAAGAGACCCAGTACTTC
TRBV5-6	TRBJ2-3	TRBD2	.	CASSLRRGYQDTQYF	TGTGCCAGCAGCTTGCGGCGGGGGTATCAAGATACGCAGTATTTT
TRBV6-1	TRBJ2-7	.	.	CASSLRQDYEQYF	TGTGCCAGCAGTTTACGACAGGACTACGAGCAGTACTTC
TRBV11-1	TRBJ2-5	TRBD1	once	CASTGQQQETQYF	TGTGCCAGCACGGGACAGCAACAAGAGACCCAGTACTTC
TRBV7-9	TRBJ1-2	.	.	CASSRRGGDGGYTF	TGTGCCAGCAGCCGTCGGGGGGGCGATGGTGGCTACACCTTC
TRBV25-1	TRBJ2-6	.	.	CASSEWAEGASGANVLTF	TGTGCCAGCAGTGAATGGGCCGAAGGGGCTTCTGGGGCCAACGTCCTGACTTTC
TRBV7-9	TRBJ2-3	.	.	CASSLYSGAADTQYF	TGTGCCAGCAGCTTATATTCGGGTGCCGCGGATACGCAGTATTTT
TRBV28	TRBJ2-4	TRBD2	.	CASSAGEGIQYF	TGTGCCAGCAGTGCGGGAGAGGGAATTCAGTACTTC
TRBV5-1	TRBJ2-2	.	once	CASSLLGANTGELFF	TGCGCCAGCAGCTTGTTAGGGGCGAACACCGGGGAGCTGTTTTTT
TRBV6-5	TRBJ2-1	TRBD2	.	CASSYQVLAGSNEQFF	TGTGCCAGCAGTTACCAAGTGCTAGCGGGTTCCAATGAGCAGTTCTTC
TRBV2	TRBJ2-1	.	.	CASRRGGSSYNEQFF	TGTGCCAGCAGAAGGGGGGGGAGCTCCTACAATGAGCAGTTCTTC
TRBV5-1	TRBJ2-6	.	.	CASSLAEGTSGANVLTF	TGCGCCAGCAGCTTGGCCGAAGGAACCTCTGGGGCCAACGTCCTGACTTTC
TRBV7-2	TRBJ2-6	.	.	CASSFAPRGANVLTF	TGTGCCAGCAGCTTCGCCCCCAGAGGGGCCAACGTCCTGACTTTC
TRBV29-1	TRBJ2-7	.	.	CSAASSYEQYF	TGCAGCGCAGCGAGCTCCTACGAGCAGTACTTC
TRBV18	TRBJ2-7	TRBD1	.	CASSPAGGHEQYF	TGTGCCAGCTCACCGGCAGGGGGCCACGAGCAGTACTTC
TRBV4-2	TRBJ2-1	TRBD2	once	CASSQDGTSGGNEQFF	TGTGCCAGCAGCCAAGATGGGACTAGCGGGGGGAATGAGCAGTTCTTC
TRBV7-7	TRBJ2-1	TRBD1	.	CASSSGQGNNEQFF	TGTGCTAGCAGCTCGGGACAGGGCAACAATGAGCAGTTCTTC
TRBV6-5	TRBJ1-1	.	once	CASSYSPGGNTEAFF	TGTGCCAGCAGTTACTCGCCGGGGGGGAACACTGAAGCTTTCTTT